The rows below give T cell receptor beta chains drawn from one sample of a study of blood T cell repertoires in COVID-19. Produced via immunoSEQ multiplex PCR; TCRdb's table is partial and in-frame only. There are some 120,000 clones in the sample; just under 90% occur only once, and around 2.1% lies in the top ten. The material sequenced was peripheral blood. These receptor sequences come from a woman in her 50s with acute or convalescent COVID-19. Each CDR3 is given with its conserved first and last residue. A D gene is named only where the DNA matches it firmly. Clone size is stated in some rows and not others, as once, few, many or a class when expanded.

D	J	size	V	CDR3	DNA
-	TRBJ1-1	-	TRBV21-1	CASSKGRGNTEAFF	TGTGCCAGCAGCAAAGGGCGAGGGAACACTGAAGCTTTCTTT
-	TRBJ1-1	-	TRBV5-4	CASSLPQGGITEAFF	TGTGCCAGCAGCTTGCCCCAGGGTGGGATCACTGAAGCTTTCTTT
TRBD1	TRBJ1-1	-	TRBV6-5	CASSYPGTGATEAFF	TGTGCCAGCAGTTACCCCGGGACAGGGGCCACTGAAGCTTTCTTT
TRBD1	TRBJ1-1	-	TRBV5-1	CASSQTTGQNTEAFF	TGCGCCAGCAGCCAAACGACAGGGCAGAACACTGAAGCTTTCTTT
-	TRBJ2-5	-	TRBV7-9	CASSPRIQETQYF	TGTGCCAGCAGCCCGCGGATACAAGAGACCCAGTACTTC
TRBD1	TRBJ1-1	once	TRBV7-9	CASSLEGTGEAFF	TGTGCCAGCAGCTTAGAAGGGACAGGGGAAGCTTTCTTT
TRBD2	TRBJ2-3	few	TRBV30	CAWSVSGRRTDTQYF	TGTGCCTGGAGTGTTTCCGGGAGGAGGACAGATACGCAGTATTTT
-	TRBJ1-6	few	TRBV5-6	CASSLGQHNSPLHF	TGTGCCAGCAGCTTGGGACAGCATAATTCACCCCTCCACTTT
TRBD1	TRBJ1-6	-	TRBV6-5	CASSYFDRDSPLHF	TGTGCCAGCAGTTACTTCGACAGGGATTCACCCCTCCACTTT
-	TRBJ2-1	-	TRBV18	CASSPRGTYNEQFF	TGTGCCAGCTCACCAAGAGGTACCTACAATGAGCAGTTCTTC
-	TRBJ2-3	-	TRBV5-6	CASSPIGGATDTQYF	TGTGCCAGCAGCCCAATTGGGGGGGCCACAGATACGCAGTATTTT
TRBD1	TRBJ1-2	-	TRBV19	CASSTRTGGTGYTF	TGTGCCAGTAGTACTCGGACAGGGGGCACTGGCTACACCTTC
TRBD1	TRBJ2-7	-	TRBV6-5	CASSYGTGRYEQYF	TGTGCCAGCAGTTATGGGACAGGGCGATACGAGCAGTACTTC
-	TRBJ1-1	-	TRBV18	CASSPGHIRNTEAFF	TGTGCCAGCTCACCGGGACACATACGAAACACTGAAGCTTTCTTT
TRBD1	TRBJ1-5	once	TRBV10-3	CATGTVNQPQHF	TGTGCCACTGGGACAGTCAATCAGCCCCAGCATTTT
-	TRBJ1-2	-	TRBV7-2	CASSLSTRIYGYTF	TGTGCCAGCAGCTTGTCGACAAGGATCTATGGCTACACCTTC
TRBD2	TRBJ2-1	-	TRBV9	CASSVGRLAGDNEQFF	TGTGCCAGCAGCGTAGGACGACTAGCGGGCGACAATGAGCAGTTCTTC
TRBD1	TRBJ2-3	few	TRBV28	CASRGQGFSTDTQYF	TGTGCCAGCAGGGGACAGGGGTTTTCCACAGATACGCAGTATTTT
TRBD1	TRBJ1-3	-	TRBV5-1	CASSPGQGFGNTIYF	TGCGCCAGCAGCCCGGGACAGGGGTTTGGAAACACCATATATTTT
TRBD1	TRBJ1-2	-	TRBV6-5	CASTTYGTAGYTF	TGTGCCAGCACCACCTACGGGACAGCCGGCTACACCTTC
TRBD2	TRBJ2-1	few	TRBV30	CAWTIERRGGRNEQFF	TGTGCCTGGACAATCGAACGGCGGGGGGGCCGGAATGAGCAGTTCTTC
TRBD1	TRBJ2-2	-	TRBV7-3	CASSLKPGTGITGELFF	TGTGCCAGCAGCTTAAAGCCCGGGACAGGGATTACCGGGGAGCTGTTTTTT
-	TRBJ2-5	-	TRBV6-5	CASSYSTSRLETQYF	TGTGCCAGCAGTTACTCGACATCCCGATTGGAGACCCAGTACTTC
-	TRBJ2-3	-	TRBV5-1	CASSLEAAKADTQYF	TGCGCCAGCAGCTTGGAAGCGGCGAAGGCAGATACGCAGTATTTT
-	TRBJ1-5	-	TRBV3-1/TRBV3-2	CASSQDYSTFNQPQHF	TGTGCCAGCAGCCAAGACTATTCCACTTTCAATCAGCCCCAGCATTTT
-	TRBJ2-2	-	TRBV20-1	CSASSRAGELFF	TGCAGTGCTAGTTCCAGGGCCGGGGAGCTGTTTTTT
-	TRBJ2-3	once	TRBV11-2	CASRAGSTDTQYF	TGTGCCAGCCGGGCGGGATCCACAGATACGCAGTATTTT
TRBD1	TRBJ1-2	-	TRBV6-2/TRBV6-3	CASSLWTGGLSNYGYTF	TGTGCCAGCAGTTTGTGGACAGGGGGATTATCTAACTATGGCTACACCTTC
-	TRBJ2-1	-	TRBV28	CASSLPLSGNNEQFF	TGTGCCAGCAGCCTTCCCTTAAGCGGAAACAATGAGCAGTTCTTC
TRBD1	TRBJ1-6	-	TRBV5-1	CASTGTENSPLHF	TGCGCCAGCACCGGGACAGAAAATTCACCCCTCCACTTT
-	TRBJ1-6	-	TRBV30	CAWGRSSSYNSPLHF	TGTGCCTGGGGGAGGTCCAGCTCCTATAATTCACCCCTCCACTTT
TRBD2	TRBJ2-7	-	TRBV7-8	CASSSPLLLGLAGYEQYF	TGTGCCAGCAGCTCCCCCCTGTTGCTGGGACTAGCGGGGTACGAGCAGTACTTC
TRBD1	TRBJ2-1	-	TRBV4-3	CASSPTAGGEQFF	TGCGCCAGCAGCCCAACGGCAGGGGGCGAGCAGTTCTTC
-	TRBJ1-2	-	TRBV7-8	CASSLEGAPNYGYTF	TGTGCCAGCAGCTTAGAAGGGGCCCCTAACTATGGCTACACCTTC
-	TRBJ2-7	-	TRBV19	CASSIGGYEQYF	TGTGCCAGTAGTATCGGAGGCTACGAGCAGTACTTC
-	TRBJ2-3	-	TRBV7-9	CASSLAIGLAGDTQYF	TGTGCCAGCAGCTTAGCAATCGGTCTGGCAGGAGATACGCAGTATTTT
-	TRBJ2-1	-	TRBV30	CAWRQNPATEQFF	TGTGCCTGGAGACAGAACCCGGCAACTGAGCAGTTCTTC
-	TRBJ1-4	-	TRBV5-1	CASTTATNEKLFF	TGCGCCAGCACGACAGCAACTAATGAAAAACTGTTTTTT
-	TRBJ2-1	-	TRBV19	CASSIERRAYNEQFF	TGTGCCAGTAGTATAGAGCGGCGAGCCTACAATGAGCAGTTCTTC
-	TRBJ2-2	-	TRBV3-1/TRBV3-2	CASSRKTGNTGELFF	TGTGCCAGCAGCCGTAAGACAGGGAACACCGGGGAGCTGTTTTTT
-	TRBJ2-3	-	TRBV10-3	CAIKGPYTDTQYF	TGTGCCATCAAGGGGCCCTACACAGATACGCAGTATTTT
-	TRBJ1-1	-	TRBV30	CAWSPLEAFF	TGTGCCTGGAGTCCCCTAGAAGCTTTCTTT
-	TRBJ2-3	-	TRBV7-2	CASGGAAVVGDTQYF	TGTGCCAGCGGGGGGGCAGCGGTCGTAGGAGATACGCAGTATTTT
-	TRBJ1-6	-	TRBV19	CASSPGQDNSPLHF	TGTGCCAGTAGTCCCGGACAAGATAATTCACCCCTCCACTTT
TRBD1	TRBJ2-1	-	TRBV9	CASSEDRGSYNEQFF	TGTGCCAGCAGCGAGGACAGGGGATCCTACAATGAGCAGTTCTTC
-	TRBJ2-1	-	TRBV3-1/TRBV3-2	CASSLLTKRDLYNEQFF	TGTGCCAGCAGCCTCCTTACCAAAAGGGACTTGTACAATGAGCAGTTCTTC
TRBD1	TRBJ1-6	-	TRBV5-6	CASTPGQTLYNSPLHF	TGTGCCAGCACCCCGGGACAGACCCTCTATAATTCACCCCTCCACTTT
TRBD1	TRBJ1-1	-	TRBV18	CASSPGQGSEAFF	TGTGCCAGCTCACCGGGACAGGGCTCTGAAGCTTTCTTT
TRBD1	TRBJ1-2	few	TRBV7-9	CASQRTGGDMSGYTF	TGTGCCAGTCAACGGACAGGAGGGGATATGTCTGGCTACACCTTC
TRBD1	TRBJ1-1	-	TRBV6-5	CASSPSTGGGTEAFF	TGTGCCAGCAGTCCCTCGACAGGGGGTGGCACTGAAGCTTTCTTT
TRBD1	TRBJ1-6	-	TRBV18	CASSPPGGGSPLHF	TGTGCCAGCTCACCCCCAGGGGGCGGATCACCCCTCCACTTT
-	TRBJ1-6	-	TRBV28	CASSLWQGGYNSPLHF	TGTGCCAGCAGTTTATGGCAGGGTGGCTATAATTCACCCCTCCACTTT
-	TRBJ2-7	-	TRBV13	CASRLGGGDSSYEQYF	TGTGCCAGCAGATTAGGGGGAGGCGATAGCTCCTACGAGCAGTACTTC
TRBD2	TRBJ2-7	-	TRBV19	CASSMALAGPYEQYF	TGTGCCAGTAGTATGGCCCTAGCGGGCCCCTACGAGCAGTACTTC
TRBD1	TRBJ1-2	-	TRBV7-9	CASSLEAGGYPHGYTF	TGTGCCAGCAGCTTAGAAGCAGGGGGCTATCCTCATGGCTACACCTTC
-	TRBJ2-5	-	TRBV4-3	CASSQVTGTYQETQYF	TGCGCCAGCAGCCAAGTTACAGGGACGTACCAAGAGACCCAGTACTTC
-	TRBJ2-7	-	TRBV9	CASSAGPGDREYF	TGTGCCAGCAGCGCGGGACCGGGGGATCGGGAGTACTTC